These T cell receptor beta chains were read from a single sample in a study of HIV-infected patients and healthy controls. Each CDR3 protein gets one entry after TCRdb re-called the 5' RACE reads with MiXCR. Here the sample spans roughly 2,000 distinct CDR3 sequences, approximately 15% being singletons. The sample in question was blood, obtained during antiretroviral therapy. Receptors were obtained from an adult with HIV infection. The CDR3 runs from the conserved cysteine through the conserved F or W. The D gene is left open where the match is weak. Clone size is not always given. Where it is, it says once, few, many or a class for expanded clones.

clone_size,d_call,v_call,j_call,cdr3_aa,cdr3_nt
NA,TRBD1,TRBV3-1,TRBJ1-1,CSIRGTAGRSTEAFF,TGTTCCATCAGAGGGACAGCCGGTCGGTCCACTGAAGCTTTCTTT
NA,NA,TRBV15,TRBJ1-1,CATSFAWGSTEAFF,TGTGCCACCAGCTTCGCCTGGGGGAGCACTGAAGCTTTCTTT
many,TRBD2,TRBV5-1,TRBJ2-1,CASSLGAGGLFNEQFF,TGCGCCAGCAGCTTGGGAGCGGGAGGTCTGTTCAATGAGCAGTTCTTC
medium-sized,NA,TRBV7-8,TRBJ2-7,CASSGPGLPREQYF,TGTGCCAGCAGCGGTCCGGGACTCCCTCGCGAGCAGTACTTC
medium-sized,NA,TRBV12-3/TRBV12-4,TRBJ1-5,CASSKTELSNQPQHF,TGTGCCAGCAGCAAGACAGAACTTAGCAATCAGCCCCAGCATTTT
medium-sized,TRBD1,TRBV29-1,TRBJ2-5,CSVDTGVVETQYF,TGCAGCGTTGACACAGGGGTGGTAGAGACCCAGTACTTC
large,NA,TRBV7-9,TRBJ2-1,CAGGRDPYNEQFF,TGTGCCGGAGGGCGGGACCCCTACAATGAGCAGTTCTTC
medium-sized,TRBD2,TRBV7-2,TRBJ2-5,CASSLGSSGSPQETQYF,TGTGCCAGCAGCTTAGGATCTAGCGGGAGTCCCCAAGAGACCCAGTACTTC
medium-sized,NA,TRBV29-1,TRBJ1-4,CSVEDGPAANEKLFF,TGCAGCGTTGAAGACGGCCCCGCAGCTAATGAAAAACTGTTTTTT
medium-sized,TRBD2,TRBV6-1,TRBJ2-1,CASSELAVPPHNEQFF,TGTGCCAGCAGTGAACTAGCGGTACCCCCACACAATGAGCAGTTCTTC
many,NA,TRBV30,TRBJ2-1,CAWSVGLADDRRPFF,TGTGCCTGGAGTGTAGGGTTAGCGGACGATCGTAGGCCTTTCTTC
NA,TRBD2,TRBV20-1,TRBJ2-7,CSARDPASGSGEQYF,TGCAGTGCTAGAGACCCCGCTAGCGGGAGCGGCGAGCAGTACTTC
medium-sized,NA,TRBV20-1,TRBJ2-1,CSARDFASGYNEQFF,TGCAGTGCTAGAGATTTTGCCAGCGGGTACAATGAGCAGTTCTTC
NA,NA,TRBV6-2/TRBV6-3,TRBJ1-5,CASSYSVGTPGGQPQHF,TGTGCCAGCAGTTACTCCGTGGGGACTCCCGGTGGTCAGCCCCAGCATTTT
medium-sized,NA,TRBV12-3/TRBV12-4,TRBJ1-5,CASSPGLVSNQPQHF,TGTGCCAGCAGTCCCGGTTTGGTGAGCAATCAGCCCCAGCATTTT
medium-sized,NA,TRBV19,TRBJ1-5,CASSDREHQPQHF,TGTGCCAGTAGTGACCGCGAGCATCAGCCCCAGCATTTT
many,TRBD2,TRBV3-1,TRBJ2-5,CASSQALAGGIETQYF,TGTGCCAGCAGCCAAGCACTAGCGGGAGGTATAGAGACCCAGTACTTC
NA,NA,TRBV12-3/TRBV12-4,TRBJ2-1,CASSPRAREQLF,TGTGCCAGCAGCCCTCGGGCCAGAGAGCAGTTATTC
many,NA,TRBV20-1,TRBJ2-7,CSARDPVVYEQYF,TGCAGTGCTAGAGATCCAGTAGTCTACGAGCAGTACTTC
medium-sized,TRBD1,TRBV7-2,TRBJ2-7,CASSPRDRVPEQYF,TGTGCCAGCAGCCCCCGGGACAGGGTTCCCGAGCAGTACTTC
few,TRBD1,TRBV29-1,TRBJ2-1,CSVDLGTGDWNEQFF,TGCAGCGTTGATTTGGGGACAGGGGATTGGAATGAGCAGTTCTTC
few,NA,TRBV5-1,TRBJ1-1,CASSLMWDSEAFF,TGCGCCAGCAGCTTGATGTGGGACTCTGAAGCTTTCTTT
medium-sized,NA,TRBV5-5,TRBJ2-7,CASRSLFWGSYEEQYF,TGTGCCAGCAGGAGCTTGTTTTGGGGATCCTACGAGGAGCAGTACTTC
NA,TRBD2,TRBV3-1,TRBJ2-5,CASSKALAGGIETKYF,TGTGCCAGCAGCAAAGCACTAGCGGGAGGTATAGAGACCAAGTACTTC
medium-sized,NA,TRBV15,TRBJ2-3,CATSRFVGGDTQYF,TGTGCCACCAGCAGATTTGTGGGGGGAGATACGCAGTATTTT
NA,TRBD2,TRBV20-1,TRBJ2-3,CSASQVAGGPTDTQYF,TGCAGTGCTAGCCAAGTAGCGGGAGGCCCCACAGATACGCAGTATTTT
large,TRBD1,TRBV20-1,TRBJ1-5,CSAGTGNSNQPQHF,TGCAGTGCTGGGACAGGGAATAGCAATCAGCCCCAGCATTTT
medium-sized,NA,TRBV6-1,TRBJ2-7,CASSALVPQQSYEQYF,TGTGCCAGCAGCGCTTTGGTCCCGCAGCAATCCTACGAGCAGTACTTC
medium-sized,NA,TRBV4-3,TRBJ1-2,CASSQADGQPNYGYTF,TGCGCCAGCAGCCAGGCTGACGGACAGCCTAACTATGGCTACACCTTC
medium-sized,TRBD1,TRBV24-1,TRBJ2-1,CATSDYRGGNEQFF,TGTGCCACCAGTGATTACAGGGGTGGCAATGAGCAGTTCTTC
medium-sized,NA,TRBV6-1,TRBJ1-1,CASSVTGTEAFF,TGTGCCAGCAGTGTGACGGGGACTGAAGCTTTCTTT
large,NA,TRBV24-1,TRBJ2-3,CATSDSRRTDTQYF,TGTGCCACCAGTGATTCGCGGCGCACAGATACGCAGTATTTT
medium-sized,TRBD1,TRBV6-5,TRBJ1-1,CASSRTGFEAFF,TGTGCCAGCAGTAGGACAGGGTTTGAAGCTTTCTTT
medium-sized,TRBD1,TRBV13,TRBJ1-1,CASSRDSGNTEAFF,TGTGCCAGCAGCAGGGACAGCGGCAACACTGAAGCTTTCTTT
medium-sized,NA,TRBV7-9,TRBJ2-5,CASSDDLEETQYF,TGTGCCAGCAGCGACGACTTGGAGGAGACCCAGTACTTC
NA,NA,TRBV14,TRBJ1-3,CASSQHGPKLSGNTIYF,TGTGCCAGCAGCCAACACGGGCCCAAACTCTCTGGAAACACCATATATTTT
NA,TRBD2,TRBV6-4,TRBJ2-3,CASSDGTSGMGTDTQYF,TGTGCCAGCAGTGATGGGACTAGCGGGATGGGGACAGATACGCAGTATTTT
medium-sized,TRBD1,TRBV24-1,TRBJ1-1,CATSDPGQGITEAFF,TGTGCCACCAGTGATCCGGGACAGGGGATTACTGAAGCTTTCTTT
medium-sized,TRBD1,TRBV6-2/TRBV6-3,TRBJ2-7,CASSPVAGQGNDEQYF,TGTGCCAGCAGTCCGGTTGCGGGACAGGGGAATGACGAGCAGTACTTC
medium-sized,NA,TRBV11-1,TRBJ1-1,CASSRNTEAFF,TGTGCCAGCAGCAGGAACACTGAAGCTTTCTTT
NA,TRBD1,TRBV6-5,TRBJ1-1,CASSYSQGAEAFF,TGTGCCAGCAGTTACAGTCAGGGGGCTGAAGCTTTCTTT
medium-sized,TRBD1,TRBV19,TRBJ1-1,CASQGVNTEAFF,TGTGCCAGTCAGGGGGTGAACACTGAAGCTTTCTTT
medium-sized,TRBD1,TRBV7-2,TRBJ1-2,CASSAPGTGGAGYTF,TGTGCCAGCAGCGCCCCCGGGACAGGGGGCGCTGGCTACACCTTC
few,NA,TRBV29-1,TRBJ1-2,CSVDVSGGAGYGYTF,TGCAGCGTTGACGTGTCGGGGGGCGCGGGCTATGGCTACACCTTC
few,NA,TRBV7-2,TRBJ2-5,CASSLYNSLIQTQYF,TGTGCCAGCAGCTTATACAACAGCTTAATTCAGACCCAGTACTTC
medium-sized,NA,TRBV15,TRBJ2-1,CATNKMAGNEQFF,TGTGCCACCAACAAAATGGCGGGGAATGAGCAGTTCTTC
medium-sized,NA,TRBV5-1,TRBJ1-3,CASSLGTDSGNTIYF,TGCGCCAGCAGCTTGGGAACAGACTCTGGAAACACCATATATTTT
medium-sized,NA,TRBV24-1,TRBJ2-1,CATSDFAVEQFF,TGTGCCACCAGTGATTTTGCTGTTGAGCAGTTCTTC